The present T cell receptor (beta chain) was sequenced within a study of human T cells and chemical hapten exposure. Study as a whole: Sensitization was performed using 2% DPC on an approximately 2 cm by approximately 2 cm upper inner arm skin site.

Study-wide results and caveats: With regard to DPC sensitization, TCRs above 1 in 1000 frequency did not change.

Trimming left V 5 bases short and J 0 bases short, with 8 bases between. From germline, CDR1 is LNHDA and CDR2 SQIVND (reference sequence). This CDR3 has 14 amino acids. TCRdb recomputed calls from the RACE reads with MiXCR, one row per CDR3 protein. There are more than 85,000 distinct CDR3 sequences in the sample; about 8.5% occur only once, and roughly 2.6% lies in the top ten. This clonotype was counted ten times or more. Its antigen is currently unknown. Time point specified: pre-sensitization, week 0. Sample treatment: therapeutic diphenylcyclopropenone sensitization with weekly scalp DPC. Donors were 18 to 70-year-old alopecia patients suitable for DPC.

The sequenced sample was whole blood, obtained in connection with sensitization to the hapten diphenylcyclopropenone (DPC). This sequence joins TRBV19 and TRBJ1-5; no clear D gene. This receptor was obtained from a man aged 40-55 years with alopecia areata. Some clones in this sample may be carry-over from other donors' samples. The CDR3 DNA is TGTGCCAGTAGTCTGATTAATAGCAATCAGCCCCAGCATTTT. As protein: CASSLINSNQPQHF. The whole variable domain, filled in from reference TRBV19 and TRBJ1-5, reads DGGITQSPKYLFRKEGQNVTLSCEQNLNHDAMYWYRQDPGQGLRLIYYSQIVNDFQKGDIAEGYSVSREKKESFPLTVTSAQKNPTAFYLCASSLINSNQPQHFGDGTRLSIL.